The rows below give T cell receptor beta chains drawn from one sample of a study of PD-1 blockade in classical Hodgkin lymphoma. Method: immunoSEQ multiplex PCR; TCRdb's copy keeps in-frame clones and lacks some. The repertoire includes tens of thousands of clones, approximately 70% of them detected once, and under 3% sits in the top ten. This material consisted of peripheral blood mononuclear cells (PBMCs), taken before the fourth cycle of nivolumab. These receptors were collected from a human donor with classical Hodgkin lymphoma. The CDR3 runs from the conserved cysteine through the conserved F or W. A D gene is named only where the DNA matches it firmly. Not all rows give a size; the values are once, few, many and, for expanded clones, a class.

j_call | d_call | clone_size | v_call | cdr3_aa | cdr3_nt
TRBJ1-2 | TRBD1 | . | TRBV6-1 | CASSEPFPGQGYGYTF | TGTGCCAGCAGTGAACCCTTCCCGGGACAGGGCTATGGCTACACCTTC
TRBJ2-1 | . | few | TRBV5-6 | CASSSPTEVYGLFF | TGTGCCAGCAGCTCCCCCACTGAAGTGTATGGTTTGTTCTTC
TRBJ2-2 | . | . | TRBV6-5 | CASSYSSGNTGELFF | TGTGCCAGCAGTTACTCCTCAGGGAACACCGGGGAGCTGTTTTTT
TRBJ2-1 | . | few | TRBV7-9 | CASSLSSNEQFF | TGTGCCAGCAGCTTATCTTCCAATGAGCAGTTCTTC
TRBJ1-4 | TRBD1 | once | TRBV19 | CASNSDRGQDEKLFF | TGTGCCAGTAACTCGGACAGGGGGCAGGATGAAAAACTGTTTTTT
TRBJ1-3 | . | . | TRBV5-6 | CASSFLVNSGGNTIYF | TGTGCCAGCAGCTTTTTGGTGAATAGTGGTGGAAACACCATATATTTT
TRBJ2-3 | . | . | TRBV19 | CASNQILGGSDTQYF | TGTGCCAGTAACCAGATCCTCGGGGGATCAGATACGCAGTATTTT
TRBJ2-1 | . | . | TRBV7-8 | CASSLVGWVVEQFF | TGTGCCAGCAGCTTAGTAGGATGGGTGGTTGAGCAGTTCTTC
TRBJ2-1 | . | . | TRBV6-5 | CASTPLRYNEQFF | TGTGCCAGCACCCCTCTTCGCTACAATGAGCAGTTCTTC
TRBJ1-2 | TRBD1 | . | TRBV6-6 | CASSYLGQSSNYGYTF | TGTGCCAGCAGTTACCTGGGACAGTCTTCTAACTATGGCTACACCTTC
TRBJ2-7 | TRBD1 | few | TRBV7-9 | CASSRPGQGIEKQYF | TGTGCCAGCAGCAGGCCGGGACAGGGAATCGAGAAGCAGTACTTC
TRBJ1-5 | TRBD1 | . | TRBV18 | CASSQGQFQPQHF | TGTGCCAGCTCACAGGGACAGTTCCAGCCCCAGCATTTT
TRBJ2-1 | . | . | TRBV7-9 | CASSLAQASNEQFF | TGTGCCAGCAGCTTAGCACAGGCCTCCAATGAGCAGTTCTTC
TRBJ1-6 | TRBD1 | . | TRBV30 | CAYDRGSPLHF | TGTGCCTACGACAGGGGTTCACCCCTCCACTTT
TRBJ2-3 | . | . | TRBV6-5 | CASSLTALGSTDTQYF | TGTGCCAGCAGTTTAACGGCCCTAGGGAGCACAGATACGCAGTATTTT
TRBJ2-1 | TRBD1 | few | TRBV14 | CASSRETGGVWANEQFF | TGTGCCAGCAGCCGTGAAACAGGGGGTGTTTGGGCCAATGAGCAGTTCTTC
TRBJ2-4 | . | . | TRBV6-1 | CASKKAGEYIQYF | TGTGCCAGCAAGAAGGCCGGGGAGTACATTCAGTACTTC
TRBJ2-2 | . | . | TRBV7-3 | CASSPRSGELFF | TGTGCCAGCAGCCCCCGATCCGGGGAGCTGTTTTTT
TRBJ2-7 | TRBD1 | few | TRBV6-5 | CASSYSRDSQTYEQYF | TGTGCCAGCAGTTACTCCCGGGACAGTCAAACCTACGAGCAGTACTTC
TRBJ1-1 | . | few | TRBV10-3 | CAISESLNTEAFF | TGTGCCATCAGTGAGTCTCTGAACACTGAAGCTTTCTTT
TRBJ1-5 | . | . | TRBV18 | CASSPGLSSENQPQHF | TGTGCCAGCTCACCGGGACTCTCGTCGGAGAATCAGCCCCAGCATTTT
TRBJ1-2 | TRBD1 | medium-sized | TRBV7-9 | CASSQDGQGVYGYTF | TGTGCCAGCAGCCAAGACGGACAGGGGGTATATGGCTACACCTTC
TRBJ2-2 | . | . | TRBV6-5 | CASSYGGELFF | TGTGCCAGCAGTTATGGAGGGGAGCTGTTTTTT
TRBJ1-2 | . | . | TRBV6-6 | CASSPSTLDPYGYTF | TGTGCCAGCAGTCCTTCGACACTTGATCCATATGGCTACACCTTC
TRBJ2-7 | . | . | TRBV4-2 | CASSQEIGGSSYEQYF | TGTGCCAGCAGCCAAGAAATAGGCGGAAGCTCCTACGAGCAGTACTTC
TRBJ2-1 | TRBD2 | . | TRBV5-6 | CASSPLAGSSYNEQFF | TGTGCCAGCAGCCCCCTAGCGGGTAGCTCCTACAATGAGCAGTTCTTC
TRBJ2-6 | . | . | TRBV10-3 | CAISESGGSGANVLTF | TGTGCCATCAGTGAGTCCGGCGGCTCTGGGGCCAACGTCCTGACTTTC
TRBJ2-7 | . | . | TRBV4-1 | CASSQDWIASEQYF | TGCGCCAGCAGCCAAGATTGGATAGCATCCGAGCAGTACTTC
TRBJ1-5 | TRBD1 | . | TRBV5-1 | CASSPQGASNQPQHF | TGCGCCAGCAGCCCCCAGGGGGCGAGCAATCAGCCCCAGCATTTT
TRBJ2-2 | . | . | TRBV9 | CASSHPGQFVTGELFF | TGTGCCAGCAGTCACCCGGGACAATTTGTAACCGGGGAGCTGTTTTTT
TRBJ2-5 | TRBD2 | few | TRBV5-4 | CASSSGTSGGGETQYF | TGTGCCAGCAGTTCAGGGACTAGCGGGGGAGGGGAGACCCAGTACTTC
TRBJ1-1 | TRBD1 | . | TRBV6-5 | CASRTTGRGTEAFF | TGTGCCAGCAGAACGACAGGGAGGGGCACTGAAGCTTTCTTT
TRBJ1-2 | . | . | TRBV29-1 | CSVEGTTDVYGYTF | TGCAGCGTTGAAGGGACAACGGATGTCTATGGCTACACCTTC
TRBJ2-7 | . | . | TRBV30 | CAWSPKGAVVLEQYF | TGTGCCTGGAGTCCCAAGGGTGCAGTGGTACTAGAGCAGTACTTC
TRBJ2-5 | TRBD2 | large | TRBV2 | CASTRGPGGETQYF | TGTGCCAGCACGAGAGGGCCGGGGGGAGAGACCCAGTACTTC
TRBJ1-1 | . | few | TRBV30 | CASTGLMGTEAFF | TGTGCCTCCACGGGCCTTATGGGCACTGAAGCTTTCTTT
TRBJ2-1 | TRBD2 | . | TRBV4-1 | CASSQEGGLVVHEQFF | TGCGCCAGCAGCCAAGAAGGGGGACTAGTTGTCCATGAGCAGTTCTTC
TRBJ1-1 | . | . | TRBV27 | CASVSPQWLGAEAFF | TGTGCCAGCGTAAGCCCCCAGTGGCTCGGGGCTGAAGCTTTCTTT
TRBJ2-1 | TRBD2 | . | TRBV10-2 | CASSEGGLALYNEQFF | TGCGCCAGCAGTGAGGGGGGACTAGCTCTCTACAATGAGCAGTTCTTC
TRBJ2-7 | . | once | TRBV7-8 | CASSLGDTYEQYF | TGTGCCAGCAGCTTAGGAGATACCTACGAGCAGTACTTC
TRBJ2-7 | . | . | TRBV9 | CASSVDTYEQYF | TGTGCCAGCAGCGTTGATACCTACGAGCAGTACTTC
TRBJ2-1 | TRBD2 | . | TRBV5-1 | CASSLGGPSGGARNEQFF | TGCGCCAGCAGCTTGGGTGGCCCTAGCGGGGGGGCACGGAATGAGCAGTTCTTC